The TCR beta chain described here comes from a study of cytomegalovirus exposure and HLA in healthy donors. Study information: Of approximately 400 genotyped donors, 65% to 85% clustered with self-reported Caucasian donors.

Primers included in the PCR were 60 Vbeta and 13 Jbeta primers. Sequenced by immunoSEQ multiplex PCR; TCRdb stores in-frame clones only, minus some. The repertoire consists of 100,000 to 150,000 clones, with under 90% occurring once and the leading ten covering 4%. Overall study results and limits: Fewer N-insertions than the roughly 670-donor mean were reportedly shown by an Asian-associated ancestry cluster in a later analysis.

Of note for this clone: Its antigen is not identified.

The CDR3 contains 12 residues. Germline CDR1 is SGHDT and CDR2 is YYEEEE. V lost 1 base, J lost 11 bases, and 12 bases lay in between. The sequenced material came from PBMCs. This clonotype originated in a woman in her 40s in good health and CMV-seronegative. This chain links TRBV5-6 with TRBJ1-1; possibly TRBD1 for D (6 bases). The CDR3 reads CASSLISGGAFF. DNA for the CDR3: TGTGCCAGCAGCTTGATCTCTGGGGGCGCTTTCTTT.